A single T cell receptor (beta chain) is shown here with its context. Its specificity is unknown. The entry originates in a study of blood T cells in healthy people across ages. Points from the study as a whole: Donor CMV status was unknown, possibly confounding expanded clonotype changes.

The study recruited healthy Caucasian donors from Russia who were aged roughly 6 to 95. It was with a sample-barcoded 5' primer and a J-beta primer mix that a second PCR of about 6 to 12 cycles was run. Through a template-switch adaptor with 12 random nucleotides, each cDNA molecule received a tag. TCRdb re-derived calls from the 5' RACE reads in MiXCR, one entry per CDR3 protein. The repertoire includes around 650,000 distinct CDR3 sequences, 40% to 50% of them detected once, and around 30% sits in the top ten. The origin of this receptor is a man of 80 years or more in good health. Material: blood.

The DNA of the CDR3 is TGTGCCAGCAGCAAAAATAGCGGGGAGAATCAACTGAGCGCAGATACGCAGTATTTT. Protein product: CASSKNSGENQLSADTQYF. V gene TRBV21-1 combines with J gene TRBJ2-3; the table's D call of TRBD2 was not tested on the DNA. TRBV21-1 is a listed pseudogene. This CDR3 has 19 amino acids.